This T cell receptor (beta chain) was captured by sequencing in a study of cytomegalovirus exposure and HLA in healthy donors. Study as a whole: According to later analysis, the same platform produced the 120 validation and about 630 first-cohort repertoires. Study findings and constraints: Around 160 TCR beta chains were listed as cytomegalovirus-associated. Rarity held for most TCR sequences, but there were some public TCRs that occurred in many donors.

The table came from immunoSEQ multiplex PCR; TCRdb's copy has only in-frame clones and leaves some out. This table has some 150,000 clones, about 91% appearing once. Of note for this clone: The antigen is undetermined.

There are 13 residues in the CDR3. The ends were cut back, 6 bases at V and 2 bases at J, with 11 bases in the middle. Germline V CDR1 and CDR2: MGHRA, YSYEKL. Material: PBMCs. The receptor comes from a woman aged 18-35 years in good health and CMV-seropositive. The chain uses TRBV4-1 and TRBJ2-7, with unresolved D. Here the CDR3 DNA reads TGCGCCAGCAGTCCCGCTACTCCCTACGAGCAGTACTTC. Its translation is CASSPATPYEQYF.